This TCR beta chain originates from a study of T cell responses to AZD1222 COVID-19 vaccine. Data came from immunoSEQ multiplex PCR; TCRdb stores just in-frame clones and leaves some out. The sample records 120,000 or so clones, 75% to 90% being singletons. This clone was counted only a few times. Trimming pared 0 bases from V and 3 bases from J, leaving 12 bases between. Looked up from germline, CDR1 is LGHNA and CDR2 is YSLEER. The CDR3 consists of 15 residues. This receptor was identified in an adult in good health. This chain uses TRBV4-3 with TRBJ2-7, with a weak D call TRBD1 (5 bases). Material: peripheral blood, obtained on day 0 of MenACWY control vaccination. The CDR3, as DNA: TGCGCCAGCAGCCAAGAAGGGGCCGAACTCTACGAGCAGTACTTC. It encodes CASSQEGAELYEQYF.